These T cell receptor beta chains were read from a single sample in a study of prognosis after radiotherapy for stage I lung cancer. MiXCR, applied by TCRdb to the multiplex PCR reads, yields one record per CDR3 protein. The data contain some 35,000 distinct CDR3 sequences, approximately 35% of them singletons. This specimen consisted of PBMCs, obtained before or after stereotactic body radiation therapy (not recorded which). All receptors derive from a donor over 45 with non-small cell lung cancer. The CDR3 runs from the conserved cysteine through the conserved F or W. A D gene is named only where the DNA matches it firmly. Size values are once, few and many counts, or a class for expanded clones, and some rows have none.

CDR3 protein: CSASPGQVNTEAFF; CDR3 DNA: TGCAGTGCTAGCCCAGGACAGGTGAACACTGAAGCTTTCTTT; V gene: TRBV20-1; J gene: TRBJ1-1; D gene: TRBD1; clone size: many
CDR3 protein: CASRDRVYRQPQHF; CDR3 DNA: TGTGCCAGTAGGGACAGGGTGTATCGGCAGCCCCAGCATTTT; V gene: TRBV19; J gene: TRBJ1-5; D gene: TRBD1; clone size: NA
CDR3 protein: CSASVDSNNEQFF; CDR3 DNA: TGCAGTGCTTCGGTTGACTCCAACAATGAACAGTTCTTC; V gene: TRBV20-1; J gene: TRBJ2-1; D gene: NA; clone size: few
CDR3 protein: CASSLGPNLNYGYTF; CDR3 DNA: TGTGCCAGCAGCCTTGGCCCAAACCTAAACTATGGCTACACCTTC; V gene: TRBV7-2; J gene: TRBJ1-2; D gene: NA; clone size: many
CDR3 protein: CASRGQNTGGSSGANVLTF; CDR3 DNA: TGTGCCAGCAGAGGACAGAACACAGGGGGGAGCTCTGGGGCCAACGTCCTGACTTTC; V gene: TRBV6-4; J gene: TRBJ2-6; D gene: TRBD1; clone size: many
CDR3 protein: CSAKAAGLRYGYTF; CDR3 DNA: TGCAGTGCTAAGGCGGCAGGGCTCCGCTATGGCTACACCTTC; V gene: TRBV20-1; J gene: TRBJ1-2; D gene: NA; clone size: many
CDR3 protein: CASSLSGASTEAFF; CDR3 DNA: TGCGCCAGCAGCTTGTCTGGGGCGAGCACTGAAGCTTTCTTT; V gene: TRBV5-1; J gene: TRBJ1-1; D gene: NA; clone size: many
CDR3 protein: CASSQDPVLRGIYYGYTF; CDR3 DNA: TGTGCCAGCAGCCAAGATCCCGTACTGCGGGGTATCTACTATGGCTACACCTTC; V gene: TRBV3-1; J gene: TRBJ1-2; D gene: NA; clone size: many
CDR3 protein: CASSEDMQGVEKLFF; CDR3 DNA: TGTGCCAGCAGTGAAGATATGCAGGGGGTGGAAAAACTGTTTTTT; V gene: TRBV6-1; J gene: TRBJ1-4; D gene: TRBD1; clone size: many
CDR3 protein: CASSIGLSGLFRETQYF; CDR3 DNA: TGTGCCAGCAGCATCGGACTATCGGGGCTATTCCGAGAGACCCAGTACTTC; V gene: TRBV6-2/TRBV6-3; J gene: TRBJ2-5; D gene: NA; clone size: NA
CDR3 protein: CASRWTDGREAFF; CDR3 DNA: TGTGCCAGCAGGTGGACAGACGGCAGGGAAGCTTTCTTT; V gene: TRBV12-3/TRBV12-4; J gene: TRBJ1-1; D gene: NA; clone size: many
CDR3 protein: CASLLFPGAVDTQYF; CDR3 DNA: TGTGCCAGTTTGCTCTTTCCGGGGGCCGTGGATACGCAGTATTTT; V gene: TRBV6-1; J gene: TRBJ2-3; D gene: NA; clone size: NA
CDR3 protein: CASSPAQGVEQYF; CDR3 DNA: TGCGCCAGCAGCCCGGCTCAGGGGGTCGAGCAGTACTTC; V gene: TRBV5-1; J gene: TRBJ2-7; D gene: TRBD1; clone size: many
CDR3 protein: CATADRVETQYF; CDR3 DNA: TGTGCCACTGCGGACAGAGTAGAGACCCAGTACTTC; V gene: TRBV6-1; J gene: TRBJ2-5; D gene: NA; clone size: many
CDR3 protein: CASSPRSGTAYGYTF; CDR3 DNA: TGTGCCAGCAGCCCCCGTTCCGGGACAGCCTATGGCTACACCTTC; V gene: TRBV7-8; J gene: TRBJ1-2; D gene: TRBD1; clone size: many
CDR3 protein: CASNMEQNSPLHF; CDR3 DNA: TGTGCCAGCAATATGGAACAGAATTCACCCCTCCACTTT; V gene: TRBV12-3/TRBV12-4; J gene: TRBJ1-6; D gene: NA; clone size: many
CDR3 protein: CARSYRHGLPLHF; CDR3 DNA: TGTGCCAGAAGTTACAGGCACGGGTTACCCCTCCACTTT; V gene: TRBV6-4; J gene: TRBJ1-6; D gene: NA; clone size: once
CDR3 protein: CASSQEMATPTYEQYF; CDR3 DNA: TGCGCCAGCAGCCAAGAAATGGCTACCCCAACCTACGAGCAGTACTTC; V gene: TRBV4-3; J gene: TRBJ2-7; D gene: NA; clone size: many
CDR3 protein: CASSLDSGGTGELFF; CDR3 DNA: TGTGCCAGCAGTTTAGATTCCGGGGGCACCGGGGAGCTGTTTTTT; V gene: TRBV12-3/TRBV12-4; J gene: TRBJ2-2; D gene: NA; clone size: many
CDR3 protein: CASSDSCTIYGYTF; CDR3 DNA: TGTGCCAGCAGTGACTCGTGTACCATCTATGGCTACACCTTC; V gene: TRBV12-3/TRBV12-4; J gene: TRBJ1-2; D gene: NA; clone size: NA
CDR3 protein: CASSYPGRFYGYTF; CDR3 DNA: TGTGCCAGCAGCTACCCGGGACGGTTCTATGGCTACACCTTC; V gene: TRBV7-9; J gene: TRBJ1-2; D gene: NA; clone size: many
CDR3 protein: CASSLGATYNSPLHF; CDR3 DNA: TGTGCCAGCAGCCTCGGGGCCACCTATAATTCACCCCTCCACTTT; V gene: TRBV11-2; J gene: TRBJ1-6; D gene: NA; clone size: many
CDR3 protein: CAWSVGNSPLHF; CDR3 DNA: TGTGCCTGGAGTGTAGGAAATTCACCCCTCCACTTT; V gene: TRBV30; J gene: TRBJ1-6; D gene: NA; clone size: many
CDR3 protein: CASSQEGTSPLHF; CDR3 DNA: TGTGCCAGCAGCCAAGAAGGGACTTCACCCCTCCACTTT; V gene: TRBV3-1; J gene: TRBJ1-6; D gene: NA; clone size: many
CDR3 protein: CASSLAATRGYGYTF; CDR3 DNA: TGTGCCAGCAGCTTAGCAGCTACGAGGGGCTATGGCTACACCTTC; V gene: TRBV7-9; J gene: TRBJ1-2; D gene: NA; clone size: many